This record looks at one T cell receptor beta chain sequence and its context. No antigen is known for it. Treatment in this sample: approximately nine-day PBMC culture with coronavirus spike peptide pools or control peptides (ViraFEST assay). PCR tests turned positive between March and December 2020, before US Alpha, Beta and Delta variants. The data were taken from a study of vaccination and CD4 T cells after COVID-19. Study information: Participants were given two doses of BNT162b2 or mRNA-1273 vaccine.

Looked up from germline, CDR1 is KGHSH and CDR2 is LQKENI. Trimming took 6 bases from V and 0 from J, leaving 10 bases between them. CDR3 length equals 14 residues. An Oncomine TCR Beta short-read assay was used to sequence the DNA from cultured CD4+ T cells. TCRdb processed the PCR reads anew with MiXCR; each CDR3 protein has one entry. The table shows over 10,000 distinct CDR3 sequences, with around 78% occurring only once. The receptor's source is a human donor who had recovered from COVID-19. The chain is built from TRBV18 and TRBJ2-3; unclear D gene. The source material was CD4+ T cells from blood, cultured in vitro. CDR3 region: CASSLRTSTDTQYF. CDR3 DNA: TGTGCCAGCTCTCTCCGAACTAGCACAGATACGCAGTATTTT.